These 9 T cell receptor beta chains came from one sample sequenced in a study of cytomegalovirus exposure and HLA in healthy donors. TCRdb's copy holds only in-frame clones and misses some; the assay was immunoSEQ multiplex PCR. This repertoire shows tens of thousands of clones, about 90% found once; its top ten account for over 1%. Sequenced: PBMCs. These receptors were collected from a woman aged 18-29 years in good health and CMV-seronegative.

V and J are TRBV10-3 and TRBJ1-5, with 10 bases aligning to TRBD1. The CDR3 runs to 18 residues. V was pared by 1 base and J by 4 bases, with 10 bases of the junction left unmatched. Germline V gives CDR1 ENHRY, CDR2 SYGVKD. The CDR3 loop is CAISEYIPGQGSNQPQHF. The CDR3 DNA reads TGTGCCATCAGTGAGTACATTCCGGGACAGGGGTCGAATCAGCCCCAGCATTTT.

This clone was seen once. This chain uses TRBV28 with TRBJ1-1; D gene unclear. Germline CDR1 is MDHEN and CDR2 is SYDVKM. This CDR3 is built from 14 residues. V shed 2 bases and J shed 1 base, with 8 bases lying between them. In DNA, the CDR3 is TGTGCCAGCAGTTTACCCTCAGGGAACACTGAAGCTTTCTTT. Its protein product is CASSLPSGNTEAFF.

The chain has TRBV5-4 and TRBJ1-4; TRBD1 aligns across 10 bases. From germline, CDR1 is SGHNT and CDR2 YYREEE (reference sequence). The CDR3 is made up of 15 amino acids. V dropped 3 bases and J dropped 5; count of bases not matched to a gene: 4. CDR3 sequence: CASSYWTGGNEKLFF. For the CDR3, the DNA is TGTGCCAGCAGCTACTGGACAGGGGGAAATGAAAAACTGTTTTTT.

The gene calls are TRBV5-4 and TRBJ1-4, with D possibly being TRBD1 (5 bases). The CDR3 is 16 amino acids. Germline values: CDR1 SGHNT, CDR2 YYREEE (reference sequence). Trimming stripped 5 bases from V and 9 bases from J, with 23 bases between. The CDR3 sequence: CASSLAGRRGDQKLFF. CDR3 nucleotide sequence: TGTGCCAGCAGTCTTGCGGGACGCCGTGGGGATCAAAAACTGTTTTTT. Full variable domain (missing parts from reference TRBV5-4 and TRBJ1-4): ETGVTQSPTHLIKTRGQQVTLRCSSQSGHNTVSWYQQALGQGPQFIFQYYREEENGRGNFPPRFSGLQFPNYSSELNVNALELDDSALYLCASSLAGRRGDQKLFFGSGTQLSVL.

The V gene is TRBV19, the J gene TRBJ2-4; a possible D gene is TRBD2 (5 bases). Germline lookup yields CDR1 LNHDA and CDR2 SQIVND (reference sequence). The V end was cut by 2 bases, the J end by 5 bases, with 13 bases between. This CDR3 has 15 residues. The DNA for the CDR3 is TGTGCCAGTAGTATAACTCATCGGGGAGAAAACATTCAGTACTTC. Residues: CASSITHRGENIQYF.

The CDR3 here is CASSPPGQGTVYEQYF. The DNA of the CDR3 is TGTGCCAGCAGCCCGCCCGGACAGGGGACAGTCTACGAGCAGTACTTC. The chain joins TRBV7-9 to TRBJ2-7, with 9 bases fitting TRBD1. Germline V gene lookup returns CDR1 SEHNR and CDR2 FQNEAQ (reference sequence). Trimming cost V 5 bases and J 3 bases; bases outside gene matches: 11. This CDR3 has 16 residues.

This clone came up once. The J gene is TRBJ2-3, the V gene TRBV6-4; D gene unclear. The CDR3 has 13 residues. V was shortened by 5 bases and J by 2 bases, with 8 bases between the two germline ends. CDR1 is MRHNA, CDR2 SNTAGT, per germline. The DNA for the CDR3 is TGTGCCAGCAGTTCCCGAGTCACAGATACGCAGTATTTT. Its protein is CASSSRVTDTQYF.

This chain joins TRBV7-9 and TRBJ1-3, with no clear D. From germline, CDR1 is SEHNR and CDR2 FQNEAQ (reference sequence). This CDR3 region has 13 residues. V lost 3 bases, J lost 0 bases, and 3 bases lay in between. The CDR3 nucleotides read TGTGCCAGCAGCTTCTACTCTGGAAACACCATATATTTT. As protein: CASSFYSGNTIYF. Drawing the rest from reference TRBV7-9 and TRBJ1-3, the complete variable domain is DTGVSQNPRHKITKRGQNVTFRCDPISEHNRLYWYRQTLGQGPEFLTYFQNEAQLEKSRLLSDRFSAERPKGSFSTLEIQRTEQGDSAMYLCASSFYSGNTIYFGEGSWLTVV.

The CDR3 here is CASSSGQGNYNEQFF. The CDR3 bases are TGTGCCAGCAGCTCCGGACAGGGCAACTACAATGAGCAGTTCTTC. The V call is TRBV5-4, the J call TRBJ2-1; 8 nucleotides line up with TRBD1. Germline V gene sequence: CDR1 SGHNT, CDR2 YYREEE (reference sequence). The CDR3 covers 15 residues. After removal of 3 bases from V and 3 bases from J, the junction contained 5 bases not matched to a gene.